This T cell receptor beta chain is drawn from a study of shared clonotypes between healthy human individuals. The assay was carried out at the deep level. Unsorted PBMC DNA sequencing spanned ten immunoSEQ deep assay plates. Per the authors' pipeline: Filtering differed because ImmunoSEQ produced junction-only sequences that carried no quality scores. Sequencing used immunoSEQ multiplex PCR; TCRdb keeps in-frame clones, though not all of them. V and J calls and clone size are given by that table; D and trimming were obtained from the DNA. The data show hundreds of thousands of clones, roughly four fifths seen once. Notes on the study in general: With few donors, the genetic and exposure-history diversity represented was limited.

Of note for this clone: Its specificity is not known.

The CDR3 sequence is 15 residues long. V was trimmed by 3 bases and J by 5 bases, leaving 13 bases between them. CDR1 SNHLY and CDR2 FYNNEI come from the germline V gene. Sequenced input: PBMCs. The V call is TRBV2, the J call TRBJ2-2; weak D call: TRBD1 (6 bases). This TCR derives from a woman in her thirties or forties in good health. Some clones in this sample may be carry-over from other donors' samples. CDR3 coding DNA: TGTGCCAGCAGTGATAACAGGGCGAGGACCGGGGAGCTGTTTTTT. Encoded protein: CASSDNRARTGELFF.